This TCR beta chain came from a study of blood T cell repertoires in COVID-19. This CDR3 spans 15 amino acids. V was pared by 1 base and J by 3 bases, with 4 bases of the junction left unmatched. Germline loops: CDR1 LGHNA, CDR2 YNFKEQ. Generated by immunoSEQ multiplex PCR, the TCRdb table keeps only in-frame clones and is missing some. In the table there are under 150,000 clones, more than 75% of which are singletons. Sequencing used peripheral blood. The TCR originated in a man aged 55 to 70 with acute or convalescent COVID-19. The V gene is TRBV4-2, the J gene TRBJ2-3; 7 bases map to TRBD2. The CDR3 region is CASSQVTGGTDTQYF. The CDR3 nucleotides read TGTGCCAGCAGCCAAGTCACGGGAGGAACAGATACGCAGTATTTT.